Each of the 16 T cell receptor beta chains below was sequenced from the same sample in a study of blood T cell repertoires in COVID-19. The data were produced by immunoSEQ multiplex PCR, yet TCRdb's version contains in-frame clones alone and is incomplete. Of roughly 200,000 clones in the sample, around 84% were seen once. The specimen sequenced was peripheral blood. The source is a man aged 60 to 69 with acute or convalescent COVID-19.

This clone turned up a few times. One junction end does not reproduce the germline sequence, and a read error may be involved. The rearrangement uses TRBV6-6 and TRBJ1-5; no reliable D call. This CDR3 is 15 amino acids long. Germline V gene sequence: CDR1 MNHNY, CDR2 SVGAGI (reference sequence). In DNA form, the CDR3 reads TGTGCCAGCACTTACGAGAGTTATAGCAATCAGCCCCAGCATTTT. It is translated as CASTYESYSNQPQHF.

In DNA, the CDR3 is TGTGCCAGTAGTCGAGCGGAGGCCTACGAGCAGTACTTC. It encodes CASSRAEAYEQYF. The chain uses TRBV19 and TRBJ2-7, with D maybe TRBD2 (5 bases). In germline, CDR1 is LNHDA, CDR2 SQIVND (reference sequence). The CDR3 spans 13 residues. V dropped 5 bases and J dropped 2 bases, with 10 bases sitting between them.

This clone was detected once. This chain links TRBV5-1 with TRBJ2-1; 8 bases fit TRBD2. This CDR3 has 14 amino acids. Germline values: CDR1 SGHRS, CDR2 YFSETQ. With V trimmed by 4 bases and J by 7 bases, 7 bases remained unmatched. The CDR3 coding sequence is TGCGCCAGCAGCGAGGGACTAGACCAGAATGAGCAGTTCTTC. It translates to CASSEGLDQNEQFF.

The chain carries TRBV12-5 and TRBJ2-2; weak D call: TRBD1 (6 bases). The CDR3 has 14 residues. Germline V CDR1 and CDR2: LGHNT, FRNRAP. The V end was cut by 1 base, the J end by 3 bases, with 6 bases between. CDR3 DNA sequence: TGTGCTAGTGGTTTGGACAGGGACACCGGGGAGCTGTTTTTT. It translates to CASGLDRDTGELFF.

The rearrangement joins TRBV27 to TRBJ1-6, with TRBD1 matching 10 bases. CDR3 length: 16 amino acids. The V and J ends lost 5 bases and 7 bases, in that order; junction bases with no gene match: 8. Germline CDR1 is MNHEY and CDR2 is SMNVEV (reference sequence). This chain's CDR3 is CASSRDRGSVNSPLHF. CDR3 nucleotides: TGTGCCAGCAGTCGGGACAGGGGTAGTGTAAATTCACCCCTCCACTTT.

The sample holds a few counts of this clone. J is TRBJ2-3 and V is TRBV2, with 7 bases that match TRBD2. Germline CDR1 reads SNHLY; CDR2 reads FYNNEI. Trimming at V came to 8 bases and at J to 0 bases, leaving 8 bases not matched to a gene. The CDR3 has 15 amino acids. The CDR3 sequence: CASGGGRASTDTQYF. CDR3 in DNA: TGTGCCAGCGGGGGGGGTCGGGCCAGCACAGATACGCAGTATTTT.

The chain combines TRBV28 with TRBJ2-5; 10 bases line up with TRBD2. Trimming took 4 bases from V and 1 from J; bases not matched to a gene: 12. Germline V gene lookup returns CDR1 MDHEN and CDR2 SYDVKM. CDR3 size: 18 residues. The CDR3 DNA follows: TGTGCCAGCAGTTCACCCGACTGGCTAGCGGGGGCCCAAGAGACCCAGTACTTC. As protein: CASSSPDWLAGAQETQYF.

This rearrangement joins TRBV11-2 to TRBJ2-7, with 9 bases aligning to TRBD2. V was clipped by 5 bases and J by 2 bases; unmatched bases: 4. The CDR3 contains 14 residues. Per the germline V gene, CDR1 is SGHAT and CDR2 is FQNNGV. DNA of the CDR3: TGTGCCAGCAGCCCTCTAGCGGGGACCTACGAGCAGTACTTC. Protein product: CASSPLAGTYEQYF.

This clone occurred once. The gene calls are TRBV6-5 and TRBJ1-1; perhaps TRBD1 as D (5 bases). V lost 0 bases, J lost 3 bases, and 8 bases lay in between. The CDR3 spans 14 residues. Germline V gene data show CDR1 as MNHEY and CDR2 as SVGAGI. CDR3 amino acids: CASSYSGPHTEAFF. The CDR3 DNA follows: TGTGCCAGCAGTTACTCGGGGCCACACACTGAAGCTTTCTTT.

V is TRBV7-6 and J is TRBJ2-5; TRBD1 matches at 10 bases. The CDR3 loop spans 18 amino acids. Germline values: CDR1 SGHVS, CDR2 FNYEAQ. V lost 2 bases, J lost 1 base, and 10 bases stayed unmatched. The chain's CDR3 is CASSLRLSGQGFQETQYF. Here the CDR3 DNA reads TGTGCCAGCAGCTTAAGGCTTTCGGGACAGGGGTTCCAAGAGACCCAGTACTTC.

This clone has more than one count but fewer than ten. The chain employs TRBV6-5 and TRBJ1-2; D is perhaps TRBD1 (6 bases). Trimming took 7 bases from V and 2 from J, leaving 11 bases between them. This CDR3 has 13 amino acids. Per germline, CDR1 MNHEY and CDR2 SVGAGI. The CDR3 DNA is TGTGCCAGCACCACAGGGTGGAACTATGGCTACACCTTC. Translating gives CASTTGWNYGYTF.

The rearrangement joins TRBV19 to TRBJ1-1; 8 positions agree with TRBD1. Germline V gives CDR1 LNHDA, CDR2 SQIVND (reference sequence). The CDR3 totals 17 residues. The J segment lost 4 bases and the V segment lost 6 bases, leaving 16 bases of the junction unmatched. The CDR3 spells CASSGDSRTGPSTEAFF. The CDR3 DNA reads TGTGCCAGTAGCGGGGATTCCCGGACAGGGCCAAGCACTGAAGCTTTCTTT.

The chain links TRBV11-2 to TRBJ1-4; D may be TRBD1 (6 bases). With 5 bases removed from V and 7 bases from J, the gap between germline ends came to 14 bases. The germline V gene has CDR1 SGHAT and CDR2 FQNNGV. This CDR3 is 14 amino acids long. The CDR3 loop reads CASSPRGGREKLFF. The CDR3 DNA reads TGTGCCAGCAGCCCCCGGGGGGGGCGTGAAAAACTGTTTTTT.

This chain connects TRBV5-4 to TRBJ2-7; 8 positions agree with TRBD1. The CDR3 is 15 residues long. CDR1 and CDR2 from the germline V gene are SGHNT and YYREEE (reference sequence). V gave up 0 bases and J gave up 4 bases; unmatched junction bases: 6. The CDR3 is CASSLAPGGTYEQYF. CDR3 coding DNA: TGTGCCAGCAGCTTGGCCCCAGGGGGCACGTACGAGCAGTACTTC.

The rearrangement links TRBV11-3 to TRBJ2-1, with 14 bases lining up with TRBD2. Trimming took 5 bases from V and 9 from J; bases not matched to a gene: 6. Germline V lookup: CDR1 SGHNT, CDR2 YENEEA. This CDR3 is built from 15 residues. CDR3 DNA: TGTGCCAGCAGCCAAGGGACTAGCGGGGGCAGTGAGCAGTTCTTC. This encodes CASSQGTSGGSEQFF.

This clone was found a few times. The V call is TRBV11-2, the J call TRBJ1-2; D might be TRBD1 (5 bases). Germline CDR1 is SGHAT and CDR2 is FQNNGV. CDR3 length: 14 amino acids. With 5 bases removed from V and 4 bases from J, the gap between germline ends came to 14 bases. CDR3 region: CASSGGVYGYGYTF. The CDR3 DNA follows: TGTGCCAGCAGCGGAGGGGTATACGGCTATGGCTACACCTTC.